This T cell receptor beta chain originates from a study of cytomegalovirus exposure and HLA in healthy donors. CDR1 is LNHDA, CDR2 SQIVND, per germline (reference sequence). Unmatched junction bases numbered 5, after V lost 5 bases and J lost 10 bases. CDR3 size: 14 residues. Primers: 60 Vbeta forward and 13 Jbeta reverse. Data came from immunoSEQ multiplex PCR; TCRdb stores just in-frame clones and leaves some out. The data show over 110,000 clones, about three quarters seen once. The source of this sequence is a woman aged 35 to 49 in good health and CMV-seronegative. The rearrangement links TRBV19 to TRBJ1-6, with 10 positions matching TRBD1. Material for sequencing was PBMCs. The CDR3, as DNA: TGTGCCAGTAGTCCGGGACAGGGGCTATCACCCCTCCACTTT. Translated: CASSPGQGLSPLHF.